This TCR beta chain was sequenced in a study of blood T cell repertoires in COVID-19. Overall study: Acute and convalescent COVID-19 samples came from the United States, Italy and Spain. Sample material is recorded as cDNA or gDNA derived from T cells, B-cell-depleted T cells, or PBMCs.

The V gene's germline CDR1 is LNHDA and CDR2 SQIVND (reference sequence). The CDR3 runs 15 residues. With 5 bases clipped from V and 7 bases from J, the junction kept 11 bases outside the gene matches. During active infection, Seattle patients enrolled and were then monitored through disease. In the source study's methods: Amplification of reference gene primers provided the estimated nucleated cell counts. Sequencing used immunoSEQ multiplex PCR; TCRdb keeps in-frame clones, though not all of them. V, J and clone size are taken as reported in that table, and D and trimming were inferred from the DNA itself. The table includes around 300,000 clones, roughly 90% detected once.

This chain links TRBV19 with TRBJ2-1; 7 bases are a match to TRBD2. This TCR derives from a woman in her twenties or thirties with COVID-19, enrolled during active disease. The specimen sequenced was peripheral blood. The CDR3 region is CASSWVAGSGNEQFF. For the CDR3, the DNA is TGTGCCAGTAGTTGGGTAGCGGGCTCAGGGAATGAGCAGTTCTTC.